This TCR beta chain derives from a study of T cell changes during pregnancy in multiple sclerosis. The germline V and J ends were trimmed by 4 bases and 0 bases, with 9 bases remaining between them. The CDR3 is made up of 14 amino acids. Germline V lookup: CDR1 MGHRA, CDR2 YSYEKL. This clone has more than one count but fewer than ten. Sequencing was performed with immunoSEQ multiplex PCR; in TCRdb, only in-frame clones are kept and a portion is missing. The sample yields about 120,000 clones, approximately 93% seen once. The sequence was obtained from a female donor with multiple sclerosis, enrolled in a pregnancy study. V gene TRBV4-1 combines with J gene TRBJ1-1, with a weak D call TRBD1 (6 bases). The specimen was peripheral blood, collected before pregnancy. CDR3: CASSLGHMNTEAFF. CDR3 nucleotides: TGCGCCAGCAGCCTGGGACACATGAACACTGAAGCTTTCTTT.